A selection of T cell receptor beta chains follows, all from one sample in a study of cytomegalovirus exposure and HLA in healthy donors. The assay was immunoSEQ multiplex PCR, and TCRdb's table has in-frame clones only and misses some. The data contain 110,000 to 150,000 clones, under 90% of them singletons. Sequenced sample: PBMCs. These receptors all stem from a boy aged 2-9 years in good health and CMV-seronegative. The CDR3 runs from the conserved cysteine through the conserved F or W. The D gene is left open where the match is weak. Part of the rows lack a size; the others show once, few, many or a class for expanded clones.

abundance,v_gene,d_gene,j_gene,CDR3aa,CDR3nt
once,TRBV29-1,TRBD2,TRBJ2-7,CSAGGRTSGPYEQYF,TGCAGCGCAGGGGGAAGGACTAGCGGACCCTACGAGCAGTACTTC
NA,TRBV11-3,TRBD2,TRBJ2-7,CASSLEGTTYEQYF,TGTGCCAGCAGCTTAGAAGGGACTACCTACGAGCAGTACTTC
NA,TRBV19,TRBD1,TRBJ1-5,CASSSTGGVSNQPQHF,TGTGCCAGTAGTTCAACAGGGGGGGTTAGCAATCAGCCCCAGCATTTT
few,TRBV5-1,NA,TRBJ2-7,CASSPGAYEQYF,TGCGCCAGCAGCCCCGGAGCCTACGAGCAGTACTTC
NA,TRBV28,NA,TRBJ1-3,CASKDQGSAGNTIYF,TGTGCCAGCAAAGATCAGGGTTCGGCTGGAAACACCATATATTTT
NA,TRBV7-9,NA,TRBJ2-1,CASSLEGMAPIYNEQFF,TGTGCCAGCAGCTTAGAGGGGATGGCCCCCATTTACAATGAGCAGTTCTTC
NA,TRBV6-1,NA,TRBJ1-5,CASSEALGGGNQPQHF,TGTGCCAGCAGTGAAGCGCTTGGAGGGGGCAATCAGCCCCAGCATTTT
few,TRBV4-3,NA,TRBJ1-2,CASSQVGYGYTF,TGCGCCAGCAGCCAGGTCGGCTATGGCTACACCTTC
few,TRBV14,NA,TRBJ1-2,CASSRQRGGYTF,TGTGCCAGCAGCCGCCAGCGGGGTGGCTACACCTTC
NA,TRBV7-6,NA,TRBJ2-3,CASSLVSRHPTDTQYF,TGTGCCAGCAGCTTAGTCTCTAGGCACCCCACAGATACGCAGTATTTT
NA,TRBV18,TRBD2,TRBJ2-7,CASSPGVAGDEQYF,TGTGCCAGCTCCCCGGGGGTAGCGGGAGACGAGCAGTACTTC
NA,TRBV5-4,NA,TRBJ1-2,CASRLSHGYTF,TGTGCCAGCAGGCTATCACATGGCTACACCTTC
few,TRBV9,TRBD1,TRBJ1-2,CASSPSARGAFEDYTF,TGTGCCAGCAGCCCCTCGGCCAGGGGGGCGTTCGAGGACTACACCTTC
NA,TRBV7-2,TRBD1,TRBJ2-1,CASSPLWDRVDNEQFF,TGTGCCAGCAGCCCCCTCTGGGACAGAGTTGACAATGAGCAGTTCTTC
NA,TRBV7-9,NA,TRBJ2-5,CASSLSGGALETQYF,TGTGCCAGCAGCTTATCTGGGGGGGCCTTGGAGACCCAGTACTTC
NA,TRBV11-2,TRBD2,TRBJ2-3,CASSFTRGVTDTQYF,TGTGCCAGCAGCTTCACGCGGGGGGTCACAGATACGCAGTATTTT
NA,TRBV5-6,NA,TRBJ2-7,CASSFNYEQYF,TGTGCCAGCAGCTTTAACTACGAGCAGTACTTC
NA,TRBV7-6,NA,TRBJ2-2,CASSTLAETANTGELFF,TGTGCCAGCAGCACATTAGCGGAGACGGCGAACACCGGGGAGCTGTTTTTT
once,TRBV28,NA,TRBJ2-7,CASGPGVQYF,TGTGCCAGCGGTCCGGGTGTGCAGTACTTC
NA,TRBV11-2,TRBD2,TRBJ2-1,CASSLVSGRDNEQFF,TGTGCCAGCAGCTTAGTCAGCGGGAGGGACAATGAGCAGTTCTTC
once,TRBV4-1,NA,TRBJ1-5,CASSHDISNQPQHF,TGCGCCAGCAGCCACGACATAAGCAATCAGCCCCAGCATTTT
NA,TRBV6-5,TRBD2,TRBJ2-1,CASRGLAGMGQFF,TGTGCCAGCAGAGGACTAGCGGGAATGGGGCAGTTCTTC
NA,TRBV6-1,NA,TRBJ1-5,CASSEPFQPQHF,TGTGCCAGCAGTGAACCGTTTCAGCCCCAGCATTTT
NA,TRBV7-9,NA,TRBJ2-7,CASSLGGRAYEQYF,TGTGCCAGCAGCTTAGGCGGGCGGGCCTACGAGCAGTACTTC
NA,TRBV27,NA,TRBJ2-7,CASGNVGYEQYF,TGTGCATCCGGGAACGTCGGGTACGAGCAGTACTTC
NA,TRBV7-9,TRBD2,TRBJ2-7,CASNPGLAGVNEQYF,TGTGCCAGCAACCCGGGACTAGCGGGAGTCAACGAGCAGTACTTC
NA,TRBV4-1,NA,TRBJ2-2,CASSPHPRVTANTGELFF,TGCGCCAGCAGCCCACATCCGCGGGTGACGGCGAACACCGGGGAGCTGTTTTTT
NA,TRBV7-9,NA,TRBJ2-3,CASSSGLPTTDTQYF,TGTGCCAGCAGCTCAGGACTCCCGACGACGGATACGCAGTATTTT
NA,TRBV9,NA,TRBJ1-1,CASSAIGVEEAFF,TGTGCCAGCAGCGCCATAGGTGTGGAGGAAGCTTTCTTT
NA,TRBV18,TRBD1,TRBJ1-4,CASSPTMRIARQGPNATNEKLFF,TGTGCCAGCTCACCAACGATGAGGATTGCCCGACAGGGACCGAACGCAACTAATGAAAAACTGTTTTTT
NA,TRBV9,NA,TRBJ2-1,CASSVGGGGASYNEQFF,TGTGCCAGCAGCGTAGGGGGCGGTGGCGCCTCCTACAATGAGCAGTTCTTC
NA,TRBV6-5,TRBD1,TRBJ1-2,CASSYTGQDYGYTF,TGTGCCAGCAGTTACACCGGACAGGACTATGGCTACACCTTC
NA,TRBV29-1,TRBD2,TRBJ2-7,CSVRGSSYEQYF,TGCAGCGTTCGCGGGAGCTCCTACGAGCAGTACTTC
NA,TRBV25-1,TRBD1,TRBJ1-1,CASSETGVGEAFF,TGTGCCAGCAGTGAAACAGGGGTAGGTGAAGCTTTCTTT
NA,TRBV18,TRBD1,TRBJ1-2,CASSPLTGNYGYTF,TGTGCCAGCTCACCCTTGACAGGGAACTATGGCTACACCTTC
NA,TRBV5-1,TRBD1,TRBJ2-7,CASSFGQGGYEQYF,TGCGCCAGCAGCTTTGGACAGGGGGGCTACGAGCAGTACTTC
NA,TRBV6-4,TRBD1,TRBJ1-2,CASSAEGTDLYGYTF,TGTGCCAGCAGTGCGGAAGGGACAGATCTCTATGGCTACACCTTC
NA,TRBV27,TRBD1,TRBJ1-1,CASSLNGLTGREAFF,TGTGCCAGCAGTTTAAACGGCCTGACAGGGCGTGAAGCTTTCTTT
NA,TRBV5-4,NA,TRBJ1-1,CASSTGQQMNTEAFF,TGTGCCAGCAGCACCGGACAGCAGATGAACACTGAAGCTTTCTTT
NA,TRBV2,NA,TRBJ1-4,CASMGASTNEKLFF,TGTGCCAGCATGGGGGCTTCAACTAATGAAAAACTGTTTTTT
once,TRBV4-1,TRBD2,TRBJ2-7,CASSLPCVAGGPRFRYEQYF,TGCGCCAGCAGCCTCCCCTGTGTAGCGGGAGGGCCACGTTTTCGATACGAGCAGTACTTC
NA,TRBV5-6,NA,TRBJ2-6,CASNPVVTSSGANVLTF,TGTGCCAGCAACCCCGTAGTGACTAGCTCTGGGGCCAACGTCCTGACTTTC
NA,TRBV10-3,TRBD2,TRBJ2-3,CATERQGAGLAGSSDTQYF,TGTGCCACCGAACGACAGGGGGCCGGACTAGCGGGATCCTCAGATACGCAGTATTTT
NA,TRBV6-4,TRBD2,TRBJ2-3,CASSALAGFTDTQYF,TGTGCCAGCAGTGCTCTAGCGGGATTTACAGATACGCAGTATTTT